These 13 T cell receptor beta chains were all obtained from the same sample, sequenced in a study of technical replicates of blood from a few donors. Clones were sequenced by immunoSEQ multiplex PCR, and TCRdb holds only the in-frame ones, with some missing. There are approximately 76,000 clones in the sample; 91% occur only once, and around 0.24% lies in the top ten. The material sequenced was T cells isolated from PBMCs. These receptor sequences come from a human donor in good health.

The chain couples TRBV27 to TRBJ2-5, with 7 nucleotides matching TRBD1. V shed 2 bases, J shed 7 bases, and the junction held 10 bases outside the gene matches. The CDR3 runs 15 residues. Germline-derived CDR1 and CDR2 are MNHEY and SMNVEV (reference sequence). For the CDR3, the DNA is TGTGCCAGCAGTTTAAGACAGGGTAGGCTCGGGACCCAGTACTTC. Its translation: CASSLRQGRLGTQYF.

The chain uses TRBV5-4 and TRBJ2-1; 11 nucleotides match TRBD2. J lost 5 bases, V lost 2 bases, and 6 bases had no gene match. Germline CDR1 is SGHNT and CDR2 is YYREEE (reference sequence). The CDR3 is made up of 16 amino acids. CDR3 nucleotides: TGTGCCAGCAGCTTAGACGGGACTAGCGGTCACAATGAGCAGTTCTTC. This codes for CASSLDGTSGHNEQFF.

The chain combines TRBV28 with TRBJ1-1; perhaps TRBD1 as D (5 bases). The CDR3 length is 12 residues. The V and J ends lost 1 base and 11 bases respectively, with 11 bases between them. Germline CDR1 MDHEN, CDR2 SYDVKM. CDR3 in DNA: TGTGCCAGCAGTTTATCCGGGGGAGGCGCTTTCTTT. This encodes CASSLSGGGAFF.

J is TRBJ2-3 and V is TRBV6-1, with 8 bases fitting TRBD2. V was clipped by 7 bases and J by 1 base; unmatched bases: 4. The CDR3 contains 14 residues. CDR1 is MNHNS and CDR2 is SASEGT in the germline V gene. The CDR3 DNA reads TGTGCCAGCAAAGGGGGACTAGGCACAGATACGCAGTATTTT. This encodes CASKGGLGTDTQYF.

The CDR3 DNA sequence: TGCGCCAGCAGCCCAGGACAGGGGTATGAGCAGTTCTTC. This encodes CASSPGQGYEQFF. V is TRBV4-1 and J is TRBJ2-1; 9 bases line up with TRBD1. The ends lost 4 bases at V and 8 bases at J; junction bases unmatched: 3. Germline CDR1 and CDR2: MGHRA and YSYEKL. This CDR3 has 13 amino acids.

The CDR3 DNA follows: TGTGCCTGGTCTAGGGGAAGAGGCAATCAGCCCCAGCATTTT. It specifies CAWSRGRGNQPQHF. J is TRBJ1-5 and V is TRBV30; perhaps TRBD1 as D (5 bases). Germline V gives CDR1 GTSNPN, CDR2 SVGIG (reference sequence). The CDR3 is made up of 14 amino acids. Trimming left V 5 bases short and J 2 bases short, with 13 bases between.

In DNA, the CDR3 is TGCGCCAGCAGCCAGGGGTGGGGAGGGACTGAAGCTTTCTTT. This translates into CASSQGWGGTEAFF. The gene calls are TRBV4-1 and TRBJ1-1; D unclear. V gave up 3 bases and J gave up 5 bases, with 13 bases separating them. The CDR3 contains 14 residues. Germline V lookup: CDR1 MGHRA, CDR2 YSYEKL.

J is TRBJ1-2 and V is TRBV27, with 9 bases that match TRBD1. The CDR3 consists of 13 residues. CDR1 is MNHEY, CDR2 SMNVEV, per germline (reference sequence). Germline trimming cut 5 bases from V and 5 bases from J; bases unmatched to any gene: 3. CDR3 in DNA: TGTGCCAGCAGTGCGGGGACAGGGTATGGCTACACCTTC. Protein product: CASSAGTGYGYTF.

This chain uses TRBV6-1 with TRBJ2-3; a possible D gene is TRBD1 (6 bases). Trimming stripped 4 bases from V and 2 bases from J, with 13 bases between. The germline V gene has CDR1 MNHNS and CDR2 SASEGT. This CDR3 is built from 15 residues. CDR3 DNA: TGTGCCAGCAGTGGCCGGACAGTCTTCACAGATACGCAGTATTTT. Protein sequence: CASSGRTVFTDTQYF.

This rearrangement joins TRBV4-2 to TRBJ2-3, with 8 bases matching TRBD2. This CDR3 is 18 amino acids long. Germline V lookup: CDR1 LGHNA, CDR2 YNFKEQ. Trimming took 1 base from V and 2 from J; bases not matched to a gene: 11. The CDR3 here is CASSQARGLAGSTDTQYF. The DNA for the CDR3 is TGTGCCAGCAGCCAAGCCCGGGGGCTAGCGGGCTCCACAGATACGCAGTATTTT.

To note about this clone: Sequence at one end of the junction differs from germline and may be a read error. V and J are TRBV4-2 and TRBJ1-1, with 7 positions matching TRBD1. This CDR3 region has 15 residues. Looked up from germline, CDR1 is LGHNA and CDR2 is YNFKEQ. CDR3 sequence (DNA): TGTGCCAGCAGCCAGGCAGAACAGGGGAACCCTGAAGCTTTCTTT. It translates to CASSQAEQGNPEAFF.

This chain connects TRBV9 to TRBJ2-5; D gene ambiguous. There are 15 residues in the CDR3. CDR1 and CDR2 (germline): SGDLS, YYNGEE. The ends were cut back, 0 bases at V and 5 bases at J, with 14 bases in the middle. The CDR3 loop reads CASSVGATLRETQYF. The CDR3 coding sequence is TGTGCCAGCAGCGTAGGAGCTACTCTCCGGGAGACCCAGTACTTC.

J is TRBJ2-1 and V is TRBV6-1; 9 nucleotides match TRBD2. The germline V gene encodes CDR1 MNHNS and CDR2 SASEGT. The CDR3 is 17 amino acids. V shed 3 bases, J shed 2 bases, and the junction held 8 bases outside the gene matches. This chain's CDR3 is CASSDKPGLAAYNEQFF. The CDR3 nucleotides read TGTGCCAGCAGTGATAAACCGGGACTAGCAGCCTACAATGAGCAGTTCTTC.